These 7 T cell receptor beta chains share one sample of origin, sequenced in a study of chemoradiotherapy in HPV16-positive cancers. Sequencing was performed with immunoSEQ multiplex PCR; in TCRdb, only in-frame clones are kept and a portion is missing. The sample consists of approximately 12,000 clones, about three fifths of them appearing once. Sampling was carried out from a patient who underwent chemoradiotherapy. Every receptor here comes from a human donor with HPV-associated anogenital cancer.

J is TRBJ1-5 and V is TRBV11-2; D unclear. Looked up from germline, CDR1 is SGHAT and CDR2 is FQNNGV. Trimming left V 0 bases short and J 2 bases short, with 8 bases between. This CDR3 contains 15 residues. The CDR3: CASSLDLGGNQPQHF. DNA for the CDR3: TGTGCCAGCAGCTTAGATCTCGGGGGCAATCAGCCCCAGCATTTT.

By sample fraction, this clone is medium-sized. The rearrangement uses TRBV5-1 and TRBJ2-1, with a weak D call TRBD1 (5 bases). V was cut by 0 bases and J by 0 bases, with 10 bases left in between. The CDR3 covers 16 residues. Germline V lookup: CDR1 SGHRS, CDR2 YFSETQ. CDR3 bases: TGCGCCAGCAGCTTGGAAATCCAGGGCTCCTACAATGAGCAGTTCTTC. As protein: CASSLEIQGSYNEQFF.

V is TRBV2 and J is TRBJ2-1, with TRBD2 matching over 10 bases. Germline assignment: CDR1 SNHLY and CDR2 FYNNEI. The V and J ends lost 2 bases and 7 bases, in that order; junction bases with no gene match: 5. This CDR3 is 15 amino acids long. The CDR3 DNA reads as TGTGCCAGCAGTGAAAGCGGGAGGGTCTATAATGAGCAGTTCTTC. Residues: CASSESGRVYNEQFF.

The gene calls are TRBV20-1 and TRBJ2-7; D is unclear. Trimming took off 0 bases at V and 3 bases at J, with 0 bases between the two ends. The CDR3 consists of 10 residues. The germline CDR1 and CDR2 sequences are DFQATT and SNEGSKA (reference sequence). The CDR3 here is CSARDYEQYF. The CDR3 DNA is TGCAGTGCTAGAGACTACGAGCAGTACTTC.

V usage is TRBV5-1 and J usage is TRBJ2-7; D is unresolved. The CDR3 spans 12 residues. Germline V gene data show CDR1 as SGHRS and CDR2 as YFSETQ. The V end lost 1 base, the J end lost 12 bases, and 14 bases lay between the germline ends. For the CDR3, the DNA is TGCGCCAGCAGCTTGCGGTGGACGGAGTGGTACTTC. It encodes CASSLRWTEWYF.

This clone was counted only a few times. This chain connects TRBV11-3 to TRBJ1-2; no clear D gene. The CDR3 covers 14 residues. Trimming took 5 bases from V and 0 from J, leaving 10 bases between them. The germline V gene encodes CDR1 SGHNT and CDR2 YENEEA. Here the CDR3 reads CASSPGPTNYGYTF. CDR3 DNA: TGTGCCAGCAGCCCTGGGCCCACTAACTATGGCTACACCTTC.

V gene TRBV28 combines with J gene TRBJ1-2; weak D call: TRBD1 (5 bases). Between the trimmed V and J ends, which lost 1 base and 4 bases, there was a span of 10 bases. The germline gives CDR1 MDHEN, CDR2 SYDVKM. The CDR3 has 14 residues. The CDR3 spells CASSLYQGGYGYTF. The DNA of the CDR3 is TGTGCCAGCAGTTTATATCAGGGAGGCTATGGCTACACCTTC.